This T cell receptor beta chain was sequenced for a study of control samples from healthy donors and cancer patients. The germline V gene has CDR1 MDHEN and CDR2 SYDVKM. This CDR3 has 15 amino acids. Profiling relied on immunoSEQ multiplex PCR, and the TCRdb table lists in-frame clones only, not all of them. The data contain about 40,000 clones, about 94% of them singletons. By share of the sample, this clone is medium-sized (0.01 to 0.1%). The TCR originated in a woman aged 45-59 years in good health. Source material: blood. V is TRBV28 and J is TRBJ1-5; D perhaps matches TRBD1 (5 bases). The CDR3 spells CVTGISEGGNQPQHF. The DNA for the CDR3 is TGTGTCACGGGGATTTCGGAAGGGGGCAATCAGCCCCAGCATTTT.